A selection of T cell receptor beta chains follows, all from one sample in a study of shared clonotypes between healthy human individuals. Profiled with immunoSEQ multiplex PCR; TCRdb holds only in-frame clones, not every one. The sample records hundreds of thousands of clones, about 91% being singletons. Sample: naive CD8+ T cells sorted from blood. The receptors come from a man aged 25-45 years in good health. Both conserved end residues are part of each CDR3. A D gene is named only where the DNA matches it firmly. Expanded clones get a size class; other rows say once, few or many, or leave the size out.

>TRBJ2-7|TRBD2|TRBV10-2|NA
CPLLTLAGGSYEQYF
TGCCCTTTGCTCACCCTAGCGGGAGGGTCCTACGAGCAGTACTTC
>TRBJ2-3|TRBD1|TRBV27|NA
CASSLLTEGTGGTDTQYF
TGTGCCAGCAGTTTATTGACTGAGGGGACAGGGGGCACAGATACGCAGTATTTT
>TRBJ1-2|NA|TRBV4-1|NA
CASSQSPYYGYTF
TGCGCCAGCAGCCAGTCCCCGTATTATGGCTACACCTTC
>TRBJ2-2|NA|TRBV7-9|NA
CASSLAAGGIGLGELFF
TGTGCCAGCAGCTTAGCAGCTGGGGGCATCGGGCTCGGGGAGCTGTTTTTT
>TRBJ2-1|NA|TRBV5-5|NA
CASSLGDYRSYNEQFF
TGTGCCAGCAGCTTGGGGGATTACCGCTCCTACAATGAGCAGTTCTTC
>TRBJ2-7|NA|TRBV10-2|few
CASSSGGSYEQYF
TGCGCCAGCAGTTCCGGGGGCTCCTACGAGCAGTACTTC
>TRBJ2-1|TRBD1|TRBV18|NA
CASSPLDRGNEQFF
TGTGCCAGCTCACCACTGGACAGGGGGAATGAGCAGTTCTTC
>TRBJ1-1|NA|TRBV6-1|NA
CASSESVVEMGTEAFF
TGTGCCAGCAGTGAATCCGTGGTGGAAATGGGTACTGAAGCTTTCTTT
>TRBJ1-2|NA|TRBV19|NA
CASRRDSRTGTARTF
TGTGCCAGTAGACGTGACTCGCGGACCGGGACTGCCCGAACATTC
>TRBJ2-7|NA|TRBV6-5|once
CASSPSGTYSSEQYF
TGTGCCAGCAGTCCCTCCGGGACCTACTCTTCCGAGCAGTACTTC
>TRBJ2-7|TRBD2|TRBV10-2|NA
CASKEGLAGGWSYEQYF
TGCGCCAGCAAAGAGGGACTAGCGGGAGGTTGGTCCTACGAGCAGTACTTC
>TRBJ2-1|NA|TRBV7-6|NA
CASSLEGDEQFF
TGTGCCAGCAGCTTAGAGGGGGATGAGCAGTTCTTC
>TRBJ2-7|NA|TRBV4-1|NA
CASSQYPGPMDEQYF
TGCGCCAGCAGCCAATACCCGGGGCCGATGGACGAGCAGTACTTC
>TRBJ2-7|NA|TRBV29-1|NA
CSALQGFEQYF
TGCAGCGCCCTCCAAGGGTTCGAGCAGTACTTC
>TRBJ2-3|TRBD1|TRBV6-5|NA
CASTISGGSDTQYF
TGTGCCAGCACCATTTCAGGGGGATCCGATACGCAGTATTTT
>TRBJ2-5|TRBD1|TRBV7-8|NA
CASSRQGSETQYF
TGTGCCAGCAGCCGACAGGGTTCAGAGACCCAGTACTTC
>TRBJ2-1|NA|TRBV7-9|NA
CASSIVAGIATDEQFF
TGTGCCAGCAGTATTGTTGCCGGGATAGCGACAGATGAGCAGTTCTTC
>TRBJ2-7|NA|TRBV7-2|NA
CASSPGPLGEQYF
TGTGCCAGCAGCCCCGGGCCCTTGGGCGAGCAGTACTTC
>TRBJ2-2|NA|TRBV10-1|NA
CASSEHNTGELFF
TGCGCCAGCAGTGAACATAACACCGGGGAGCTGTTTTTT
>TRBJ2-3|TRBD2|TRBV10-2|NA
CASSDRLAGATDTQYF
TGCGCCAGCAGTGATCGACTAGCGGGAGCTACAGATACGCAGTATTTT
>TRBJ2-1|TRBD2|TRBV28|once
CASRPPSSGRKEGVQFF
TGTGCCAGCAGACCCCCCTCTAGCGGGAGGAAGGAGGGGGTGCAGTTCTTC
>TRBJ2-5|NA|TRBV25-1|NA
CASSERGEGTTQYF
TGTGCCAGCAGTGAGAGGGGGGAGGGCACGACCCAGTACTTC
>TRBJ2-7|NA|TRBV28|once
CATRQMTGPYEQYF
TGTGCCACCCGGCAGATGACAGGTCCTTACGAGCAGTACTTC
>TRBJ2-7|TRBD2|TRBV5-8|NA
CASSFGGYEQYF
TGTGCCAGCAGCTTCGGGGGGTACGAGCAGTACTTC
>TRBJ2-7|NA|TRBV4-3|NA
CASRASRGAPYEQYF
TGCGCCAGCCGCGCGTCTCGCGGGGCCCCCTACGAGCAGTACTTC
>TRBJ2-5|NA|TRBV27|NA
CASSPLSGIETQYF
TGTGCCAGCAGTCCCCTCTCGGGGATAGAGACCCAGTACTTC
>TRBJ1-3|TRBD1|TRBV28|NA
CASSPRTGGSGNTIYF
TGTGCCAGCAGCCCGCGGACAGGGGGCTCTGGAAACACCATATATTTT
>TRBJ1-5|NA|TRBV27|NA
CASRVEASFNQPQHF
TGTGCCAGCAGGGTAGAGGCATCCTTCAATCAGCCCCAGCATTTT